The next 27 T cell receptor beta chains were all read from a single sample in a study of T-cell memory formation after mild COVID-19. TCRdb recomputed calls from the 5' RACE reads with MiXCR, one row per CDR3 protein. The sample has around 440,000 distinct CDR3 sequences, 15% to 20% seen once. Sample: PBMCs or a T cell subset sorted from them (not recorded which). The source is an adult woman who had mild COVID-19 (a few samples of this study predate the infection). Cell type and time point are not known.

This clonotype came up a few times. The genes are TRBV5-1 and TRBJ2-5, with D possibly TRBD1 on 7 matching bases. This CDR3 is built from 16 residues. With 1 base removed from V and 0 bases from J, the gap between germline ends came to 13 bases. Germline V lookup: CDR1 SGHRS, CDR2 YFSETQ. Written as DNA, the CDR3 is TGCGCCAGCAGCTTGTATGCAGGGGGGCACCAAGAGACCCAGTACTTC. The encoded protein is CASSLYAGGHQETQYF.

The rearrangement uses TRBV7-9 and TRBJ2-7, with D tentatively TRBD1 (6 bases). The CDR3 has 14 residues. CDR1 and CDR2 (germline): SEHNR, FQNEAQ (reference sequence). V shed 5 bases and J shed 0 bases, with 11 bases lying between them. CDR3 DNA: TGTGCCAGCAGCCTAAGACAGGACTCCTACGAGCAGTACTTC. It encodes CASSLRQDSYEQYF.

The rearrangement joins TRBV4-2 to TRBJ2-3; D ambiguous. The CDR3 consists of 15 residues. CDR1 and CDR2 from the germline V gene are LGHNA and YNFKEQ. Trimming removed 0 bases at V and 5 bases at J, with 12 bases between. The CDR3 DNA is TGTGCCAGCAGCCAAGATCCCAGTTGGGGAGATACGCAGTATTTT. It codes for CASSQDPSWGDTQYF.

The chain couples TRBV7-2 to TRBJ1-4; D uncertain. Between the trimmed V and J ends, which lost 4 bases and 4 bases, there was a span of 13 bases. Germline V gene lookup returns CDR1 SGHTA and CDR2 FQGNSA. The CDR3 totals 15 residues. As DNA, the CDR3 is TGTGCCAGCAGCTCTAACACCCGAATTAATGAAAAACTGTTTTTT. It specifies CASSSNTRINEKLFF. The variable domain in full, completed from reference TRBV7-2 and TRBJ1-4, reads GAGVSQSPSNKVTEKGKDVELRCDPISGHTALYWYRQSLGQGLEFLIYFQGNSAPDKSGLPSDRFSAERTGGSVSTLTIQRTQQEDSAVYLCASSSNTRINEKLFFGSGTQLSVL.

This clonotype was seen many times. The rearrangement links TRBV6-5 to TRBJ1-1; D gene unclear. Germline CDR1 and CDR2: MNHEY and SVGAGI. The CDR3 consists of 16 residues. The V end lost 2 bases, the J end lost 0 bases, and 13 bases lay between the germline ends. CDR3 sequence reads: CASSYGSGIVNTEAFF. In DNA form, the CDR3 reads TGTGCCAGCAGTTACGGGAGTGGGATCGTGAACACTGAAGCTTTCTTT.

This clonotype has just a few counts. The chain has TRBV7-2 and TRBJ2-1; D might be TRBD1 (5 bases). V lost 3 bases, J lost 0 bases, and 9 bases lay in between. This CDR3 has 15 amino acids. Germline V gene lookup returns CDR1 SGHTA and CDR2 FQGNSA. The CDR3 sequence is CASSFDSSSYNEQFF. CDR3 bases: TGTGCCAGCAGCTTTGACAGTAGCTCCTACAATGAGCAGTTCTTC.

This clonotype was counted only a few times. The CDR3 nucleotides are TGTGCCAGCAGCAAAGTGCAGGACAATAGCAATCAGCCCCAGCATTTT. It translates to CASSKVQDNSNQPQHF. This rearrangement joins TRBV21-1 to TRBJ1-5; the DNA was not compared with TRBD1, the D call given in the table. TRBV21-1 is a pseudogene. CDR3 length: 16 residues.

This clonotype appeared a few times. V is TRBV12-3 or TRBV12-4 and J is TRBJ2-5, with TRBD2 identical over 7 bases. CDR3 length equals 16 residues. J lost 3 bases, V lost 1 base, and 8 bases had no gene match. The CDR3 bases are TGTGCCAGCAGTTTAGGGCTAGCGGTGGAGAAAGAGACCCAGTACTTC. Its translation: CASSLGLAVEKETQYF.

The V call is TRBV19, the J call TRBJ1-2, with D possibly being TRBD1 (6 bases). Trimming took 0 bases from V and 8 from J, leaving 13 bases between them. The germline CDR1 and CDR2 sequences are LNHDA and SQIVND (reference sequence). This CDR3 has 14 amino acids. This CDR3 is CASSIEQGARGYTF. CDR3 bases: TGTGCCAGTAGTATAGAACAGGGTGCGCGCGGCTACACCTTC. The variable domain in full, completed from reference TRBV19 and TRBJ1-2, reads DGGITQSPKYLFRKEGQNVTLSCEQNLNHDAMYWYRQDPGQGLRLIYYSQIVNDFQKGDIAEGYSVSREKKESFPLTVTSAQKNPTAFYLCASSIEQGARGYTFGSGTRLTVV.

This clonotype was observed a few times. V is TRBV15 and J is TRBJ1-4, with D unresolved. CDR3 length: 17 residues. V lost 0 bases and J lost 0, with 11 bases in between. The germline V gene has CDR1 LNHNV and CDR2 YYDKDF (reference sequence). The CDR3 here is CATSREGYVATNEKLFF. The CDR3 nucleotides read TGTGCCACCAGCAGAGAAGGTTATGTTGCAACTAATGAAAAACTGTTTTTT.

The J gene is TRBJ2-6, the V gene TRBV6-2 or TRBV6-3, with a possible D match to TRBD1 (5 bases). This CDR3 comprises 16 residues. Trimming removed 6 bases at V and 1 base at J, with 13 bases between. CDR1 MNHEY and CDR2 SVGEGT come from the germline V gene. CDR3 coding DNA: TGTGCCAGCAGGCCTATCAGGGTGTCTGGGGCCAACGTCCTGACTTTC. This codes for CASRPIRVSGANVLTF.

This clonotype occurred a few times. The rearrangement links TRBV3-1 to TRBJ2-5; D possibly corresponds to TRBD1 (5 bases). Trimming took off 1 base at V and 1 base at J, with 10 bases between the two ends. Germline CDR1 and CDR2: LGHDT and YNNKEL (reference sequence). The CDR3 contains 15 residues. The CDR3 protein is CASSQGTTTQETQYF. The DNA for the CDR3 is TGTGCCAGCAGCCAAGGGACAACTACCCAAGAGACCCAGTACTTC.

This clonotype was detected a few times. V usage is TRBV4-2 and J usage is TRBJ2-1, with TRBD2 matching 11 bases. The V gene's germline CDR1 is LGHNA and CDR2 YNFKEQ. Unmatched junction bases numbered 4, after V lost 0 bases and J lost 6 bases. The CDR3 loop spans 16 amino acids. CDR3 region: CASSQDRLAGINEQFF. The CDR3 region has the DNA TGTGCCAGCAGCCAAGATCGACTAGCGGGGATCAATGAGCAGTTCTTC.

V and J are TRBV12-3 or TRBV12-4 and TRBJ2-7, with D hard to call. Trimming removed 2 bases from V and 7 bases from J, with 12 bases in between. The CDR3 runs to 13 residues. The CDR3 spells CASSLQVLGEQYF. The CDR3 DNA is TGTGCCAGCAGTTTACAGGTTTTGGGGGAGCAGTACTTC.

The CDR3 spells CASSLEPGLGETQYF. Written as DNA, the CDR3 is TGCGCCAGCAGCTTGGAACCGGGGCTGGGGGAGACCCAGTACTTC. The chain uses TRBV5-1 and TRBJ2-5; D possibly matches TRBD1 or TRBD2 (5 bases each). Germline V CDR1 and CDR2: SGHRS, YFSETQ. CDR3 size: 15 residues. Trimming stripped 0 bases from V and 5 bases from J, with 14 bases between.

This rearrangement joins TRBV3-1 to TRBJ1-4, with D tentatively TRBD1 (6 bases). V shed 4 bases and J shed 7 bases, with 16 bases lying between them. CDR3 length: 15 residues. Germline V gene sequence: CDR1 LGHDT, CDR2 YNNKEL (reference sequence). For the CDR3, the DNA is TGTGCCAGCAGCCTTTCGGGGGGGCCGGGTGAAAAACTGTTTTTT. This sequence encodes CASSLSGGPGEKLFF.

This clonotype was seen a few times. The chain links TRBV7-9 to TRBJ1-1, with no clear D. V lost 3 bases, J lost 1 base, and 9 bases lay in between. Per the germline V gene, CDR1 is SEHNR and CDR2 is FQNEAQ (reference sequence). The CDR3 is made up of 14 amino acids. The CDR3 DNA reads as TGTGCCAGCAGCTTCCTCGCCCCGAACACTGAAGCTTTCTTT. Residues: CASSFLAPNTEAFF.

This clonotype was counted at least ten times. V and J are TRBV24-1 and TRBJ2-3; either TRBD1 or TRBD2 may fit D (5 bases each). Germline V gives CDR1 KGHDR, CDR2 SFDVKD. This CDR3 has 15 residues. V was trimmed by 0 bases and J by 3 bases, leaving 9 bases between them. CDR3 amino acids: CATSDLRGRTDTQYF. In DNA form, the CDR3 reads TGTGCCACCAGTGATTTGCGGGGACGGACAGATACGCAGTATTTT.

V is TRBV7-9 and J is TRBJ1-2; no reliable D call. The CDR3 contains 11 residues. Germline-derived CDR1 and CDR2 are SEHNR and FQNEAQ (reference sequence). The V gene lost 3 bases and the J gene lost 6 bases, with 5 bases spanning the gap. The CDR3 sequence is CASSLRNGYTF. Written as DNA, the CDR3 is TGTGCCAGCAGCTTGAGGAATGGCTACACCTTC. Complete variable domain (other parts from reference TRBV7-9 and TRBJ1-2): DTGVSQNPRHKITKRGQNVTFRCDPISEHNRLYWYRQTLGQGPEFLTYFQNEAQLEKSRLLSDRFSAERPKGSFSTLEIQRTEQGDSAMYLCASSLRNGYTFGSGTRLTVV.

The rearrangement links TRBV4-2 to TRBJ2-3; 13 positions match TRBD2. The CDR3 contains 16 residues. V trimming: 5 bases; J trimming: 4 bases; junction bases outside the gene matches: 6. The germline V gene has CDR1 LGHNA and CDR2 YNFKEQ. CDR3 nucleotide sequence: TGTGCCAGCAGCTTGAAACTAGCGGGGGGGCCAGATACGCAGTATTTT. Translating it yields CASSLKLAGGPDTQYF.

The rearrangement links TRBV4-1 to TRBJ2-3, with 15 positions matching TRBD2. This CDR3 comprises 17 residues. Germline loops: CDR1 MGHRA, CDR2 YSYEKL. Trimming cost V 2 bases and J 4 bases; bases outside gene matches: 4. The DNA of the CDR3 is TGCGCCAGCAGCCAATGGACTAGCGGGGGGGTGGCAGATACGCAGTATTTT. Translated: CASSQWTSGGVADTQYF.

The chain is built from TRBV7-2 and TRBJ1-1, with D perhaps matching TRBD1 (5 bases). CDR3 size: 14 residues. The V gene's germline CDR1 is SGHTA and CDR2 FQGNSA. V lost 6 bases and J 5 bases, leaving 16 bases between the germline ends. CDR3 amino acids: CASRRDQVLTEAFF. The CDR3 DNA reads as TGTGCCAGCAGAAGGGACCAAGTTTTGACTGAAGCTTTCTTT.

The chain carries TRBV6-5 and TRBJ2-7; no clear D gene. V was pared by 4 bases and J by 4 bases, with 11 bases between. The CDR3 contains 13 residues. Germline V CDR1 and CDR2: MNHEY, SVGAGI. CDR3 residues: CASSFPPGYEQYF. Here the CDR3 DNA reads TGTGCCAGCAGTTTCCCACCGGGTTACGAGCAGTACTTC.

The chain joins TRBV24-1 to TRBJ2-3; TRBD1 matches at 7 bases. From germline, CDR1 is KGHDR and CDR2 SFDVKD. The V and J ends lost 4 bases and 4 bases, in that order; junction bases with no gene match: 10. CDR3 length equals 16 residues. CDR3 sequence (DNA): TGTGCCACCAGTGACCTACAGGGGCGAGGGGCAGATACGCAGTATTTT. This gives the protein CATSDLQGRGADTQYF.

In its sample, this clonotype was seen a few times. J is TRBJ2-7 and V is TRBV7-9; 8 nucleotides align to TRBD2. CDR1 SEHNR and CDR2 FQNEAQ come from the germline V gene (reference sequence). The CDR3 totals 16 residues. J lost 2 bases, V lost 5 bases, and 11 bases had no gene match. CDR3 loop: CASSPYDQRGTYEQYF. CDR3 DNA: TGTGCCAGCAGCCCCTACGACCAGCGGGGGACCTACGAGCAGTACTTC.

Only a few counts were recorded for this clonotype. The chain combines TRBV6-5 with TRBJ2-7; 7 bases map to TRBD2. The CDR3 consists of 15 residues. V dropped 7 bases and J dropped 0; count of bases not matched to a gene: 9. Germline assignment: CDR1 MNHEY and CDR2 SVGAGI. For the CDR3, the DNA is TGTGCCAGCATCCAACTGAGCGGGAACTCCTACGAGCAGTACTTC. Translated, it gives CASIQLSGNSYEQYF.

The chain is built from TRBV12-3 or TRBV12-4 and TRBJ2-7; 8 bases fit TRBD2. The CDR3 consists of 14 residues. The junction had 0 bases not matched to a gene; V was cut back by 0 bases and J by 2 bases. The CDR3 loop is CASSLAGLAYEQYF. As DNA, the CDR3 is TGTGCCAGCAGTTTAGCGGGACTAGCCTACGAGCAGTACTTC.